This T cell receptor (beta chain) was sequenced during a study of PD-L1 blockade in urothelial cancer. Study background: Atezolizumab 1,200 mg was given intravenously every 3 weeks, starting 2014. Timepoints chosen for blood analysis were 3 weeks (second dose) and 6 weeks after treatment start.

The data were produced by immunoSEQ multiplex PCR, yet TCRdb's version contains in-frame clones alone and is incomplete. The sample yields tens of thousands of clones, approximately 81% seen once. The sample in question was PBMCs, obtained around atezolizumab (anti-PD-L1) treatment. The source is a man aged 70 or older with urothelial cancer.

The CDR3 protein is CASSMPAGQGASNIQYF. The CDR3 DNA reads as TGTGCCAGTAGTATGCCTGCGGGACAGGGGGCCTCAAACATTCAGTACTTC. The chain recombines TRBV19 with TRBJ2-4, with 12 bases fitting TRBD1. CDR3 size: 17 residues. The V and J ends lost 3 bases and 6 bases, in that order; junction bases with no gene match: 9. Germline CDR1 LNHDA, CDR2 SQIVND (reference sequence).